This T cell receptor beta chain is from a study of blood T cells in healthy people across ages. Study information: About one barcoded beta molecule per two T cells was captured by template switching.

The CDR3 has 16 residues. Per the germline V gene, CDR1 is SQVTM and CDR2 is ANQGSEA. V lost 0 bases and J lost 3, with 17 bases in between. Study-wide points: Diversity was estimated from one million T cells, and these estimates were considered underestimates.

Per sample, extraction of total RNA gave at least 5.5 micrograms in every case. A few counts support this clonotype. As yet, its antigen is unknown. A sample-barcoded 5' primer and a J-beta primer mix were used in a second PCR of about 7 to 12 cycles. Each sample provided no less than 2.5 million CDR3-containing paired-end reads. A single record per CDR3 protein comes from TCRdb applying MiXCR to the 5' RACE reads. The sample lists about 2 million distinct CDR3 sequences; around half were seen once. The sequence was collected from a woman in her forties in good health. The sample consisted of blood. The V gene is TRBV29-1, the J gene TRBJ1-2; D is perhaps TRBD1 (6 bases). The CDR3 coding sequence is TGCAGCGTTGAAGATCGGCGGGACTCAGGGGACTATGGCTACACCTTC. Translation: CSVEDRRDSGDYGYTF.